Below, 23 T cell receptor beta chains from the same sample are listed, as sequenced in a study of blood T cell repertoires in COVID-19. The assay was immunoSEQ multiplex PCR, and TCRdb's table has in-frame clones only and misses some. The table lists 150,000 to 180,000 clones, around 91% of them singletons, with around 14% in the top ten. The sample consisted of peripheral blood. Receptors were obtained from a woman aged 35 to 49 with acute or convalescent COVID-19.

V gene TRBV6-5 combines with J gene TRBJ2-1; D call uncertain. Trimming stripped 5 bases from V and 1 base from J, with 9 bases between. Looked up from germline, CDR1 is MNHEY and CDR2 is SVGAGI. The CDR3 totals 14 residues. DNA of the CDR3: TGTGCCAGCAGTATCACAGAGTCCTACAATGAGCAGTTCTTC. Amino acids: CASSITESYNEQFF.

The chain uses TRBV19 and TRBJ1-1, with 7 bases that match TRBD1. The V and J ends lost 10 bases and 4 bases, in that order; junction bases with no gene match: 12. Per germline, CDR1 LNHDA and CDR2 SQIVND (reference sequence). The CDR3 covers 14 residues. CDR3 DNA: TGTGCCACCACCCCGGACAGGTCGACCACTGAAGCTTTCTTT. Its translation is CATTPDRSTTEAFF.

The rearrangement links TRBV21-1 to TRBJ2-6; the listed D gene, TRBD1, was not tested against the DNA. TRBV21-1 is deemed a pseudogene. This CDR3 has 19 amino acids. Here the CDR3 reads CASSKKRDRGKTGANVLTF. Here the CDR3 DNA reads TGTGCCAGCAGCAAAAAGAGGGACAGGGGTAAAACTGGGGCCAACGTCCTGACTTTC.

The rearrangement joins TRBV29-1 to TRBJ1-1; 9 bases are shared with TRBD1. Germline lookup yields CDR1 SQVTM and CDR2 ANQGSEA. The CDR3 is made up of 14 amino acids. V shed 4 bases and J 5 bases; nucleotides not matched to a gene: 8. The CDR3 DNA follows: TGCAGCGTTGGGGACAGGGCCGGGAGGACTGAAGCTTTCTTT. Translation: CSVGDRAGRTEAFF.

This clone has just one count. The chain combines TRBV30 with TRBJ1-2, with a tentative D call TRBD1 (5 bases). In germline, CDR1 is GTSNPN, CDR2 SVGIG (reference sequence). The CDR3 is 14 residues long. The V and J ends lost 0 bases and 6 bases respectively, with 14 bases between them. CDR3 protein: CAWSVRGISNGYTF. CDR3 coding DNA: TGTGCCTGGAGTGTACGGGGGATCAGCAATGGCTACACCTTC. The complete variable domain, with remaining parts taken from reference TRBV30 and TRBJ1-2, reads SQTIHQWPATLVQPVGSPLSLECTVEGTSNPNLYWYRQAAGRGLQLLFYSVGIGQISSEVPQNLSASRPQDRQFILSSKKLLLSDSGFYLCAWSVRGISNGYTFGSGTRLTVV.

This chain links TRBV6-2 or TRBV6-3 with TRBJ2-7, with 14 positions matching TRBD2. Trimming at V came to 6 bases and at J to 4 bases, leaving 8 bases not matched to a gene. Germline V gives CDR1 MNHEY, CDR2 SVGEGT. This CDR3 has 16 amino acids. CDR3 bases: TGTGCCAGCAGCGAAGGACTAGCGGGAGGCGCATACGAGCAGTACTTC. It yields the protein CASSEGLAGGAYEQYF.

V gene TRBV3-1 (or the pseudogene TRBV3-2) combines with J gene TRBJ2-7; the D gene is possibly TRBD1 (5 bases). V lost 8 bases, J lost 3 bases, and 14 bases lay in between. The CDR3 is made up of 13 amino acids. Germline lookup yields CDR1 LGHDT and CDR2 YNNKEL (reference sequence). The CDR3 DNA is TGTGCCAGCTCCAGGGCGGAACTCTACGAGCAGTACTTC. Translating gives CASSRAELYEQYF.

The CDR3 loop is CASSVEGQGNQPQHF. CDR3 in DNA: TGTGCCAGCAGCGTAGAGGGACAGGGAAATCAGCCCCAGCATTTT. The chain is built from TRBV9 and TRBJ1-5; 9 bases fit TRBD1. This CDR3 has 15 amino acids. Germline trimming cut 0 bases from V and 4 bases from J; bases unmatched to any gene: 2. Germline loops: CDR1 SGDLS, CDR2 YYNGEE.

In its sample, this clone was seen once. The genes are TRBV5-1 and TRBJ1-4; possible D gene TRBD1, 6 bases. Trimming removed 1 base at V and 8 bases at J, with 18 bases between. This CDR3 contains 16 residues. CDR1 is SGHRS and CDR2 is YFSETQ in the germline V gene. CDR3 region: CASSLSAAGVGEKLFF. The CDR3 DNA is TGCGCCAGCAGCTTGAGTGCCGCAGGGGTTGGCGAAAAACTGTTTTTT.

This rearrangement joins TRBV2 to TRBJ2-5, with TRBD1 as a possible D gene (6 bases). Per the germline V gene, CDR1 is SNHLY and CDR2 is FYNNEI. There are 13 residues in the CDR3. Between the trimmed V and J ends, which lost 5 bases and 0 bases, there was a span of 7 bases. CDR3 in DNA: TGTGCCAGCAGTCGGGACAACCAAGAGACCCAGTACTTC. This codes for CASSRDNQETQYF.

This sequence joins TRBV29-1 and TRBJ1-5; D possibly corresponds to TRBD1 (6 bases). Per germline, CDR1 SQVTM and CDR2 ANQGSEA. V was shortened by 4 bases and J by 5 bases, with 9 bases between the two germline ends. The CDR3 spans 12 residues. In nucleotides, the CDR3 is TGCAGCGTTGGATACAGGGATCAGCCCCAGCATTTT. Its protein product is CSVGYRDQPQHF.

Remarks on this clone: An end of the junction differs from the germline gene, which may be a read error. The rearrangement links TRBV7-7 to TRBJ2-1; the match to TRBD2 covers 11 bases. The CDR3 sequence is 15 residues long. Germline values: CDR1 SSHAT, CDR2 FNYEAQ (reference sequence). The CDR3 sequence is CASSLEGLAGGEQFF. DNA of the CDR3: TGTGCTAGCAGCTTAGAAGGCCTAGCGGGAGGTGAGCAGTTCTTC.

Only one count was recorded for this clone. The chain carries TRBV3-1 (or the pseudogene TRBV3-2) and TRBJ1-2; D remains unclear. The CDR3 runs to 13 residues. The germline CDR1 and CDR2 sequences are LGHDT and YNNKEL (reference sequence). Trimming removed 1 base from V and 4 bases from J, with 7 bases in between. CDR3 in DNA: TGTGCCAGCAGCCAAGTCGGTGGCTATGGCTACACCTTC. Its translation: CASSQVGGYGYTF.

This clone was recorded a few times. The rearrangement uses TRBV28 and TRBJ1-4, with TRBD1 matching over 9 bases. The CDR3 contains 15 residues. V dropped 5 bases and J dropped 7; count of bases not matched to a gene: 8. The germline gives CDR1 MDHEN, CDR2 SYDVKM. CDR3 DNA sequence: TGTGCCAGCAGTCGAACGGACAGGGGCGGTGAAAAACTGTTTTTT. It specifies CASSRTDRGGEKLFF. The variable domain in full, completed from reference TRBV28 and TRBJ1-4, reads DVKVTQSSRYLVKRTGEKVFLECVQDMDHENMFWYRQDPGLGLRLIYFSYDVKMKEKGDIPEGYSVSREKKERFSLILESASTNQTSMYLCASSRTDRGGEKLFFGSGTQLSVL.

This chain uses TRBV18 with TRBJ2-3; no reliable D call. CDR1 and CDR2 (germline): KGHSH, LQKENI. Trimming pared 3 bases from V and 1 base from J, leaving 14 bases between. The CDR3 runs 16 residues. CDR3 sequence (DNA): TGTGCCAGCTCACCCTTTCACAACGGAGGCACAGATACGCAGTATTTT. It translates to CASSPFHNGGTDTQYF.

The V gene is TRBV5-5, the J gene TRBJ2-1; D gene unclear. This CDR3 contains 12 residues. Germline values: CDR1 SGHKS, CDR2 YYEKEE (reference sequence). Between the trimmed V and J ends, which lost 0 bases and 9 bases, there was a span of 7 bases. The CDR3 sequence is CASSLELGEQFF. CDR3 coding DNA: TGTGCCAGCAGCTTGGAACTCGGTGAGCAGTTCTTC. The whole variable domain, filled in from reference TRBV5-5 and TRBJ2-1, reads DAGVTQSPTHLIKTRGQQVTLRCSPISGHKSVSWYQQVLGQGPQFIFQYYEKEERGRGNFPDRFSARQFPNYSSELNVNALLLGDSALYLCASSLELGEQFFGPGTRLTVL.

The V gene is TRBV3-1 (or the pseudogene TRBV3-2), the J gene TRBJ1-4, with TRBD1 matching 10 bases. Germline CDR1 is LGHDT and CDR2 is YNNKEL (reference sequence). There are 17 residues in the CDR3. V was clipped by 1 base and J by 7 bases; unmatched bases: 9. CDR3 in amino acids: CASSQVYFRDRGEKLFF. The CDR3 DNA follows: TGTGCCAGCAGCCAAGTCTACTTCCGGGACAGGGGTGAAAAACTGTTTTTT.

J is TRBJ2-3 and V is TRBV14; TRBD2 agrees at 12 bases. Trimming removed 0 bases from V and 6 bases from J; junction bases left unmatched: 7. The CDR3 consists of 17 residues. Germline V lookup: CDR1 SGHDN, CDR2 FVKESK. In DNA, the CDR3 is TGTGCCAGCAGCCAAGACCGAACTAGCGGGAGGTATGATACGCAGTATTTT. Translated, it gives CASSQDRTSGRYDTQYF.

This chain links TRBV9 with TRBJ2-3; the match to TRBD2 covers 10 bases. The germline gives CDR1 SGDLS, CDR2 YYNGEE. The CDR3 covers 16 residues. Unmatched junction bases numbered 4, after V lost 3 bases and J lost 0 bases. CDR3 residues: CASSELAGGSTDTQYF. The CDR3 DNA is TGTGCCAGCAGCGAATTAGCGGGGGGTAGCACAGATACGCAGTATTTT.

This chain links TRBV19 with TRBJ2-5; 9 bases line up with TRBD2. Per the germline V gene, CDR1 is LNHDA and CDR2 is SQIVND (reference sequence). The CDR3 contains 12 residues. CDR3 bases: TGTGGCCAAGCGGGGGGCGCGGAGACCCAGTACTTC. Amino acids: CGQAGGAETQYF.

The V call is TRBV18, the J call TRBJ2-3; TRBD2 is a possible D gene (7 bases). Germline CDR1 is KGHSH and CDR2 is LQKENI. The CDR3 runs 16 residues. Deletions cut 8 bases from V and 3 bases from J, with 21 bases between. CDR3 nucleotides: TGTGCCAGCCGGCGGCCTCGGGGGGCGGGAACAGATACGCAGTATTTT. This gives the protein CASRRPRGAGTDTQYF.

The V and J genes are TRBV2 and TRBJ2-2; 7 bases align to TRBD1. The germline CDR1 and CDR2 sequences are SNHLY and FYNNEI. The CDR3 is 14 residues long. J gave up 3 bases and V 6 bases, and 4 bases lay outside the gene matches. The CDR3 is CASRGDRYTGELFF. The DNA of the CDR3 is TGTGCCAGCAGGGGGGACAGATACACCGGGGAGCTGTTTTTT.

V usage is TRBV7-9 and J usage is TRBJ2-7, with D possibly TRBD2 on 6 matching bases. CDR1 is SEHNR and CDR2 is FQNEAQ in the germline V gene (reference sequence). With 5 bases removed from V and 2 bases from J, the gap between germline ends came to 22 bases. CDR3 size: 17 residues. The CDR3 reads CASSPRPGDSLAYEQYF. In DNA, the CDR3 is TGTGCCAGCAGCCCCCGCCCTGGGGACTCTCTGGCCTACGAGCAGTACTTC.